The rows below give T cell receptor beta chains drawn from one sample of a study of T cell responses to AZD1222 COVID-19 vaccine. Clones were read by immunoSEQ multiplex PCR, and TCRdb kept only the in-frame ones, dropping some. Of approximately 72,000 clones detected, about nine tenths appear once; the ten largest clones hold 28%. Sample: peripheral blood, taken 28 days after the second AZD1222 dose. These TCRs come from an adult who received the AZD1222 COVID-19 vaccine. CDR3s include the opening cysteine and the closing phenylalanine or tryptophan. D genes are given only for firm matches. Where a row states a size, it is once, few, many or the class of an expanded clone; other rows omit it.

abundance	v_gene	j_gene	d_gene	CDR3aa	CDR3nt
.	TRBV18	TRBJ1-6	.	CASSPGPPRNSPLHF	TGTGCCAGCTCACCAGGACCGCCCCGCAATTCACCCCTCCACTTT
.	TRBV5-4	TRBJ1-1	.	CASNFWMGTEAFF	TGTGCCAGCAACTTCTGGATGGGCACTGAAGCTTTCTTT
.	TRBV19	TRBJ1-3	.	CASGGGNTIYF	TGTGCCAGTGGTGGCGGAAACACCATATATTTT
.	TRBV9	TRBJ2-7	.	CASSVAGPHEQYF	TGTGCCAGCAGCGTAGCTGGACCCCACGAGCAGTACTTC
.	TRBV6-1	TRBJ2-3	TRBD1	CASSEALPTGGSDTQYF	TGTGCCAGCAGTGAAGCGCTTCCGACAGGGGGCTCAGATACGCAGTATTTT
.	TRBV20-1	TRBJ1-1	.	CSALTRLEAFF	TGCAGTGCTCTTACCCGACTGGAAGCTTTCTTT
.	TRBV3-1/TRBV3-2	TRBJ1-1	.	CASSQVGRNTEAFF	TGTGCCAGCAGCCAAGTCGGCAGAAACACTGAAGCTTTCTTT
.	TRBV5-5	TRBJ2-1	TRBD2	CASGAWTSGSHPEQFF	TGTGCCAGCGGGGCTTGGACTAGCGGGAGCCACCCTGAGCAGTTCTTC
few	TRBV3-1/TRBV3-2	TRBJ2-2	.	CASSQPGDTGELFF	TGTGCCAGCAGCCAACCGGGGGACACCGGGGAGCTGTTTTTT
.	TRBV2	TRBJ2-1	TRBD2	CASRGTSGSNEQFF	TGTGCCAGCAGGGGGACTAGCGGGAGTAATGAGCAGTTCTTC
.	TRBV5-4	TRBJ2-3	TRBD2	CASSTRGGDTDTQYF	TGTGCCAGCAGCACCCGGGGAGGGGACACAGATACGCAGTATTTT
.	TRBV27	TRBJ1-1	.	CASSAWGQNTEAFF	TGTGCCAGCAGTGCATGGGGGCAAAACACTGAAGCTTTCTTT
.	TRBV30	TRBJ2-3	.	CACLTVNTDTQYF	TGTGCCTGCCTGACAGTTAACACAGATACGCAGTATTTT
.	TRBV6-5	TRBJ1-4	.	CASTRGQGGEKLFF	TGTGCCAGCACAAGAGGGCAGGGTGGGGAAAAACTGTTTTTT
.	TRBV14	TRBJ1-4	TRBD1	CASSQGQGVGKLFF	TGTGCCAGCAGCCAAGGACAGGGGGTCGGAAAACTGTTTTTT
.	TRBV10-3	TRBJ2-7	.	CAISEGTFGEQYF	TGTGCCATCAGTGAGGGGACCTTCGGCGAGCAGTACTTC
.	TRBV5-1	TRBJ1-4	.	CASSLVGATNEKLFF	TGCGCCAGCAGCTTGGTAGGGGCAACTAATGAAAAACTGTTTTTT
.	TRBV29-1	TRBJ1-1	TRBD1	CSLRGGQGYTEAFF	TGCAGCCTTAGGGGGGGACAGGGCTACACTGAAGCTTTCTTT
.	TRBV27	TRBJ2-7	.	CASSLWGSGGYEQYF	TGTGCCAGCAGTTTATGGGGTAGCGGTGGCTACGAGCAGTACTTC
few	TRBV27	TRBJ1-5	.	CARGGGTSSNQPQHF	TGTGCCAGGGGTGGGGGGACCAGTAGCAATCAGCCCCAGCATTTT
.	TRBV9	TRBJ2-7	TRBD1	CASSDSGTASYEQYF	TGTGCCAGCAGCGATTCCGGGACAGCCTCCTACGAGCAGTACTTC
.	TRBV19	TRBJ2-7	.	CATSQEGRWEQYF	TGTGCCACCTCCCAGGAGGGGCGGTGGGAGCAGTACTTC
.	TRBV19	TRBJ1-2	.	CASSIDFSAGRYTF	TGTGCCAGTAGTATAGATTTCTCGGCAGGACGGTATACCTTC
.	TRBV5-1	TRBJ1-1	.	CASSPLPKDTEAFF	TGCGCCAGCAGCCCCCTCCCGAAGGACACTGAAGCTTTCTTT
.	TRBV27	TRBJ2-3	.	CASSLMGAGRTDTQYF	TGTGCCAGCAGTTTAATGGGTGCCGGTAGGACAGATACGCAGTATTTT
.	TRBV5-1	TRBJ1-3	TRBD1	CASSLGTGFGNTIYF	TGCGCCAGCAGCTTGGGGACAGGGTTTGGAAACACCATATATTTT
.	TRBV9	TRBJ1-1	.	CASSSRWNTEAFF	TGTGCCAGCAGCTCCCGATGGAACACTGAAGCTTTCTTT
.	TRBV3-1/TRBV3-2	TRBJ2-5	.	CASSQGGGVETQYF	TGTGCCAGCAGCCAAGGAGGGGGGGTAGAGACCCAGTACTTC
.	TRBV3-1/TRBV3-2	TRBJ2-2	TRBD2	CASSPKALAGVSGELFF	TGTGCCAGCAGCCCAAAGGCACTAGCGGGAGTGTCCGGGGAGCTGTTTTTT
.	TRBV7-3	TRBJ2-2	.	CASSPQVNPGELFF	TGTGCCAGCAGCCCGCAGGTGAACCCCGGGGAGCTGTTTTTT
.	TRBV6-9	TRBJ2-1	TRBD1	CASESNRGNEQFF	TGTGCCAGCGAGTCAAACAGGGGGAATGAGCAGTTCTTC
once	TRBV7-6	TRBJ2-7	.	CASSLARSHEQYF	TGTGCCAGCAGCTTAGCGAGGTCCCACGAGCAGTACTTC
.	TRBV10-2	TRBJ1-1	.	CASRPSLNTEAFF	TGCGCCAGCAGACCCTCCCTGAACACTGAAGCTTTCTTT
.	TRBV5-3	TRBJ1-5	.	CARSCRGSNQPQHF	TGTGCCAGAAGCTGTCGTGGTAGCAATCAGCCCCAGCATTTT
.	TRBV6-2/TRBV6-3	TRBJ2-7	TRBD2	CASSYPTLKTQGLAGDEQYF	TGTGCCAGCAGTTACCCGACGCTTAAAACCCAGGGACTAGCGGGAGACGAGCAGTACTTC
.	TRBV11-2	TRBJ2-1	.	CASSLERGARYNEQFF	TGTGCCAGCAGCTTAGAAAGGGGAGCGAGGTACAATGAGCAGTTCTTC
.	TRBV11-3	TRBJ1-1	.	CASSRGNTEAFF	TGTGCCAGCAGTCGGGGGAACACTGAAGCTTTCTTT
.	TRBV7-9	TRBJ1-2	.	CASSLGPDGIWSYTF	TGTGCCAGCAGCTTAGGCCCGGACGGAATATGGAGCTACACCTTC
.	TRBV5-5	TRBJ2-1	.	CASSLSALVGDEQFF	TGTGCCAGCAGCTTGTCAGCCCTTGTTGGCGATGAGCAGTTCTTC
.	TRBV15	TRBJ1-5	TRBD1	CATSRRGRQPQHF	TGTGCCACCAGCAGAAGGGGGCGTCAGCCCCAGCATTTT
.	TRBV5-6	TRBJ2-7	TRBD1	CASSRGQGTYEQYF	TGTGCCAGCAGCCGTGGACAGGGAACCTACGAGCAGTACTTC